This is a list of T cell receptor beta chains from one sample in a study of identifying expanded T cells in peripheral blood. Measured with immunoSEQ multiplex PCR; TCRdb has only the in-frame clones, and not every one. The sample comprises roughly 84,000 clones, around 90% of which are singletons, and 7% to 8.5% rests with the top ten. Sequenced input: blood. Source of these receptors: a person aged 18 to 75 in good health. Both conserved end residues are part of each CDR3. Each record gives: J gene, CDR3 length, D gene, clone size, V gene, CDR3 protein, CDR3 DNA. The D gene is left open where the match is weak. Clone size is stated in some rows and not others, as once, few, many or a class when expanded.

J: TRBJ1-6
length: 17
D: -
size: -
V: TRBV7-8
CDR3: CASSLNQLRSYNSPLHF
DNA: TGTGCCAGCAGCTTAAACCAGTTGCGCTCCTATAATTCACCCCTCCACTTT

J: TRBJ2-1
length: 17
D: TRBD1
size: -
V: TRBV7-9
CDR3: CASSLGDSRRIYNEQFF
DNA: TGTGCCAGCAGCTTAGGGGACAGCCGGAGGATATACAATGAGCAGTTCTTC

J: TRBJ2-2
length: 13
D: -
size: -
V: TRBV10-1
CDR3: CASSGGRRKELFF
DNA: TGCGCCAGCAGTGGGGGACGGCGAAAGGAGCTGTTTTTT

J: TRBJ1-4
length: 15
D: -
size: -
V: TRBV9
CDR3: CASSVSTATNEKLFF
DNA: TGTGCCAGCAGCGTTAGCACAGCAACTAATGAAAAACTGTTTTTT

J: TRBJ1-1
length: 14
D: -
size: -
V: TRBV7-3
CDR3: CASSLIPGHREAFF
DNA: TGTGCCAGCAGCTTAATCCCGGGACATCGTGAAGCTTTCTTT

J: TRBJ2-3
length: 15
D: -
size: once
V: TRBV5-1
CDR3: CASSLVNSGEGTQYF
DNA: TGCGCCAGCAGCTTGGTAAACAGCGGCGAGGGTACGCAGTATTTT

J: TRBJ2-2
length: 13
D: -
size: once
V: TRBV9
CDR3: CASSWQATGELFF
DNA: TGTGCCAGCAGCTGGCAGGCCACCGGGGAGCTGTTTTTT

J: TRBJ2-3
length: 16
D: -
size: few
V: TRBV9
CDR3: CASSVGYESSTDTQYF
DNA: TGTGCCAGCAGCGTAGGTTACGAGTCTAGCACAGATACGCAGTATTTT

J: TRBJ2-7
length: 14
D: TRBD1
size: -
V: TRBV4-1
CDR3: CASSPGQGLSEQYF
DNA: TGCGCCAGCAGCCCGGGACAGGGGCTGAGCGAGCAGTACTTC

J: TRBJ2-1
length: 19
D: TRBD2
size: -
V: TRBV4-1
CDR3: CASSYRLAGGYSSYNEQFF
DNA: TGCGCCAGCAGCTATCGACTAGCGGGGGGGTATAGTTCCTACAATGAGCAGTTCTTC

J: TRBJ1-1
length: 13
D: -
size: -
V: TRBV15
CDR3: CATSRQGNTEAFF
DNA: TGTGCCACCAGCAGACAGGGGAACACTGAAGCTTTCTTT

J: TRBJ1-2
length: 14
D: -
size: -
V: TRBV6-1
CDR3: CASTGWSPNYGYTF
DNA: TGTGCCAGCACCGGGTGGTCACCTAACTATGGCTACACCTTC

J: TRBJ1-2
length: 16
D: -
size: -
V: TRBV27
CDR3: CASRLVAQGRNYGYTF
DNA: TGTGCCAGCCGACTTGTGGCCCAGGGTAGGAACTATGGCTACACCTTC

J: TRBJ1-4
length: 16
D: TRBD1
size: -
V: TRBV2
CDR3: CASSRTGGFGKEKLFF
DNA: TGTGCCAGCAGTCGGACAGGGGGCTTTGGAAAGGAAAAACTGTTTTTT

J: TRBJ1-2
length: 13
D: -
size: -
V: TRBV30
CDR3: CAWSPGGLYGYTF
DNA: TGTGCCTGGAGTCCGGGGGGCCTCTATGGCTACACCTTC

J: TRBJ1-5
length: 17
D: -
size: -
V: TRBV5-1
CDR3: CASSLWPTTSSNQPQHF
DNA: TGCGCCAGCAGCCTATGGCCCACCACTTCCAGCAATCAGCCCCAGCATTTT

J: TRBJ1-5
length: 13
D: -
size: -
V: TRBV10-2
CDR3: CASSPQGGQPQHF
DNA: TGCGCCAGCAGTCCCCAGGGAGGTCAGCCCCAGCATTTT

J: TRBJ2-7
length: 13
D: TRBD1
size: once
V: TRBV12-5
CDR3: CASKGQAVYEQYF
DNA: TGTGCTAGTAAGGGACAGGCCGTCTACGAGCAGTACTTC

J: TRBJ1-2
length: 14
D: TRBD1
size: -
V: TRBV28
CDR3: CASSLFDRVRGYTF
DNA: TGTGCCAGCAGCTTATTTGACAGGGTTCGGGGCTACACCTTC

J: TRBJ2-1
length: 15
D: TRBD1
size: -
V: TRBV27
CDR3: CASSLTGGSYNEQFF
DNA: TGTGCCAGCAGTTTGACAGGGGGGTCCTACAATGAGCAGTTCTTC

J: TRBJ2-3
length: 19
D: -
size: once
V: TRBV19
CDR3: CASSPEKLAQRISTDTQYF
DNA: TGTGCCAGTAGTCCCGAAAAATTGGCTCAGAGGATCAGTACAGATACGCAGTATTTT

J: TRBJ2-1
length: 14
D: -
size: -
V: TRBV14
CDR3: CASSRGQKGNEQFF
DNA: TGTGCCAGCAGCCGCGGCCAGAAGGGCAATGAGCAGTTCTTC

J: TRBJ1-1
length: 13
D: -
size: -
V: TRBV5-1
CDR3: CASSSTQNTEAFF
DNA: TGCGCCAGCAGCTCGACACAGAACACTGAAGCTTTCTTT

J: TRBJ2-5
length: 15
D: TRBD2
size: -
V: TRBV7-3
CDR3: CASSPGTSGVETQYF
DNA: TGTGCCAGCAGCCCCGGGACTAGCGGTGTTGAGACCCAGTACTTC

J: TRBJ1-2
length: 14
D: -
size: -
V: TRBV10-3
CDR3: CAISREGANYGYTF
DNA: TGTGCCATCAGCAGGGAGGGAGCTAACTATGGCTACACCTTC

J: TRBJ2-7
length: 16
D: TRBD2
size: -
V: TRBV7-6
CDR3: CASSLAGLAASYEQYF
DNA: TGTGCCAGCAGCTTAGCGGGACTAGCGGCTTCCTACGAGCAGTACTTC

J: TRBJ1-4
length: 12
D: -
size: -
V: TRBV4-2
CDR3: CASSRGSEKLFF
DNA: TGTGCCAGCAGCCGTGGATCTGAAAAACTGTTTTTT

J: TRBJ1-1
length: 13
D: -
size: -
V: TRBV30
CDR3: CAWTKTPSSEAFF
DNA: TGTGCCTGGACCAAGACCCCGAGCTCCGAAGCTTTCTTT

J: TRBJ2-3
length: 15
D: TRBD1
size: -
V: TRBV5-4
CDR3: CASSLAGQGTDTQYF
DNA: TGTGCCAGCAGCTTGGCGGGACAGGGCACAGATACGCAGTATTTT